Described below is a single TCR beta chain sequence and its context. Antigen unknown. The sample originates from a study of Ad26.COV2.S vaccination and SARS-CoV-2 variants. Turning to the study itself: Donor got 5x10^10 or 1x10^11 viral particles of Ad26.COV2.S. Findings and limits, study-wide: Placebo recipients trailed vaccine recipients in spike-specific TCR breadth.

Germline V gene sequence: CDR1 LNHDA, CDR2 SQIVND (reference sequence). The CDR3 is made up of 15 amino acids. Trimming stripped 3 bases from V and 1 base from J, with 12 bases between. Sequencing was performed with immunoSEQ multiplex PCR; in TCRdb, only in-frame clones are kept and a portion is missing. The table lists about 480,000 clones, approximately 88% of them singletons. Treatment described: roughly 18 received Ad26.COV2.S at low or high dose, single or two shots; roughly five received placebo; per-sample allocation not given. Sampling was performed 63 days after the first vaccine or placebo injection. Aged 18-55 years, donor was enrolled in Boston in about 2020.

This sequence originates from a person between 18 and 65 years old who received the Ad26.COV2.S COVID-19 vaccine or a placebo. The V gene is TRBV19, the J gene TRBJ2-5; D possibly uses TRBD1 or TRBD2 (6 bases each). The source material was peripheral blood, sampled in a trial of Ad26.COV2.S vaccine versus placebo. CDR3 sequence (DNA): TGTGCCAGTAGTATTGGGGGGACATCCCAAGAGACCCAGTACTTC. Its translation: CASSIGGTSQETQYF.